These 12 T cell receptor beta chains were sequenced from one sample in a study of T cell changes during pregnancy in multiple sclerosis. Repertoires were generated with immunoSEQ multiplex PCR, while TCRdb's copy carries only in-frame clones and drops some. This sample has about 50,000 clones, with around 94% found just once. Sequencing used CD4+ T cells from peripheral blood mononuclear cells, obtained in the third trimester of pregnancy. The receptors derive from a female donor with multiple sclerosis, enrolled in a pregnancy study.

The chain has TRBV28 and TRBJ1-2, with 7 bases aligning to TRBD1. Germline CDR1 reads MDHEN; CDR2 reads SYDVKM. The ends lost 3 bases at V and 0 bases at J; junction bases unmatched: 4. The CDR3 sequence is 15 residues long. For the CDR3, the DNA is TGTGCCAGCAGTTTCGGACAGGCCACTAACTATGGCTACACCTTC. This gives the protein CASSFGQATNYGYTF.

The V and J genes are TRBV5-1 and TRBJ2-2; 9 bases match TRBD2. Looked up from germline, CDR1 is SGHRS and CDR2 is YFSETQ. This CDR3 is built from 17 residues. Losses at the gene ends were 0 bases for V and 0 bases for J; bases not matched to a gene: 3. The CDR3 DNA reads as TGCGCCAGCAGCTTGGATCTAGCGGGGACGAACACCGGGGAGCTGTTTTTT. It codes for CASSLDLAGTNTGELFF.

The chain is built from TRBV5-4 and TRBJ2-1; TRBD2 matches at 8 bases. The CDR3 is 15 residues long. J was trimmed by 7 bases and V by 2 bases; bases with no gene match: 8. Germline CDR1 reads SGHNT; CDR2 reads YYREEE (reference sequence). The CDR3 is CASSFRGGLSNEQFF. CDR3 DNA: TGTGCCAGCAGCTTCCGGGGGGGCCTCTCGAATGAGCAGTTCTTC.

V is TRBV6-5 and J is TRBJ1-1; D gene ambiguous. This CDR3 has 8 amino acids. Germline CDR1 MNHEY, CDR2 SVGAGI. V dropped 6 bases and J dropped 9 bases, with 2 bases sitting between them. CDR3 sequence: CASSKAFF. The CDR3 nucleotides are TGTGCCAGCAGCAAAGCTTTCTTT.

The chain uses TRBV4-3 and TRBJ2-3; TRBD1 matches 7 bases. The germline gives CDR1 LGHNA, CDR2 YSLEER. V was pared by 0 bases and J by 1 base, with 7 bases of the junction left unmatched. The CDR3 is 17 residues long. The CDR3 sequence: CASSQDYRTGGTDTQYF. The CDR3 DNA sequence: TGCGCCAGCAGCCAAGATTATAGGACAGGAGGCACAGATACGCAGTATTTT.

J is TRBJ1-2 and V is TRBV2; perhaps TRBD1 as D (6 bases). This CDR3 comprises 15 residues. CDR1 is SNHLY and CDR2 is FYNNEI in the germline V gene. V was trimmed by 1 base and J by 2 bases, leaving 11 bases between them. CDR3 amino acids: CASSEGTVVNYGYTF. In DNA form, the CDR3 reads TGTGCCAGCAGTGAAGGGACAGTCGTGAACTATGGCTACACCTTC. Variable domain in full (rest from reference TRBV2 and TRBJ1-2): EPEVTQTPSHQVTQMGQEVILRCVPISNHLYFYWYRQILGQKVEFLVSFYNNEISEKSEIFDDQFSVERPDGSNFTLKIRSTKLEDSAMYFCASSEGTVVNYGYTFGSGTRLTVV.

This clone has only one observation. In nucleotides, the CDR3 is TGTGCCGGGGGGAAGGGGGCATCTAATGAAAAACTGTTTTTT. It codes for CAGGKGASNEKLFF. This chain links TRBV6-6 with TRBJ1-4, with 7 bases aligning to TRBD1. The trim removed 11 bases at V and 3 bases at J, leaving 9 bases unmatched. Germline V gives CDR1 MNHNY, CDR2 SVGAGI (reference sequence). This CDR3 region has 14 residues.

The chain is built from TRBV19 and TRBJ1-2, with no clear D. The CDR3 extends over 17 amino acids. The V gene's germline CDR1 is LNHDA and CDR2 SQIVND (reference sequence). The V end was cut by 5 bases, the J end by 5 bases, with 24 bases between. CDR3 nucleotides: TGTGCCAGTAGTTTAGGCCCTTCACGGGATTACGTTTATGGCTACACCTTC. Encoded protein: CASSLGPSRDYVYGYTF.

This clone was detected once. The gene calls are TRBV14 and TRBJ2-1, with D hard to call. Germline V gene lookup returns CDR1 SGHDN and CDR2 FVKESK. V was shortened by 1 base and J by 3 bases, with 13 bases between the two germline ends. The CDR3 totals 16 residues. In DNA, the CDR3 is TGTGCCAGCAGCCAAGGTCAGCGTTTGAACTACAATGAGCAGTTCTTC. It yields the protein CASSQGQRLNYNEQFF.

This clone was seen just once. V usage is TRBV7-3 and J usage is TRBJ1-1, with D tentatively TRBD1 (5 bases). Trimming removed 6 bases at V and 5 bases at J, with 13 bases between. Germline V gene sequence: CDR1 SGHTA, CDR2 FQGTGA. CDR3 length: 13 amino acids. In DNA form, the CDR3 reads TGTGCCAGCAGTCTATTACAGGAGACTGAAGCTTTCTTT. As protein: CASSLLQETEAFF.

The chain couples TRBV30 to TRBJ1-2; no reliable D call. The CDR3 is 14 amino acids. Trimming cost V 0 bases and J 7 bases, with 15 bases left between them. Germline loops: CDR1 GTSNPN, CDR2 SVGIG (reference sequence). CDR3 loop: CAWSVINWPSGYTF. CDR3 in DNA: TGTGCCTGGAGTGTAATTAATTGGCCATCTGGCTACACCTTC.

The chain links TRBV7-2 to TRBJ1-2; D remains ambiguous. Trimming pared 5 bases from V and 5 bases from J, leaving 12 bases between. The CDR3 is made up of 13 amino acids. Looked up from germline, CDR1 is SGHTA and CDR2 is FQGNSA. CDR3 amino acids: CASSVDGNYGYTF. Written as DNA, the CDR3 is TGTGCCAGCAGCGTAGACGGGAATTATGGCTACACCTTC.